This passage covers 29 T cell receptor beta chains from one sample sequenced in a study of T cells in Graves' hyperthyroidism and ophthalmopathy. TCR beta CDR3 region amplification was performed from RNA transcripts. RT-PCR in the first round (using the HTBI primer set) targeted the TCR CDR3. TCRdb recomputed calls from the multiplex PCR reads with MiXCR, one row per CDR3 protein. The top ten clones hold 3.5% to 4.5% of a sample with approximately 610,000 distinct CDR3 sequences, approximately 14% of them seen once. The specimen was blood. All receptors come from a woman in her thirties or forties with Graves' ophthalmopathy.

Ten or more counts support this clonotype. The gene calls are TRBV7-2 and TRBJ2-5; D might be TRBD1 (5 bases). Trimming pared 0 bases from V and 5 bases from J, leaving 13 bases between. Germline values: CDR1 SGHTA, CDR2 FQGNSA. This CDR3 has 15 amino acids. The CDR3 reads CASSLAPGRVETQYF. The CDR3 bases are TGTGCCAGCAGCTTAGCGCCGGGCAGGGTGGAGACCCAGTACTTC.

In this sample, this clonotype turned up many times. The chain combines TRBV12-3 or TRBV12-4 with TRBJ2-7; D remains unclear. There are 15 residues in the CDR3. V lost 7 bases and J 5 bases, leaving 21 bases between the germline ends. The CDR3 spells CASTTYGFKGHEQYF. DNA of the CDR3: TGTGCCAGCACCACATATGGTTTCAAGGGCCACGAGCAGTACTTC.

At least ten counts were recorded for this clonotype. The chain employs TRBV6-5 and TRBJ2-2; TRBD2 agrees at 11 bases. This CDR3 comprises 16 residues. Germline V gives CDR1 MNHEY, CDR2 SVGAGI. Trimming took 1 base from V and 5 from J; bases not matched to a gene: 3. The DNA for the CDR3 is TGTGCCAGCAGTTACTTGGGACTAGCGGATACCGGGGAGCTGTTTTTT. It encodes CASSYLGLADTGELFF.

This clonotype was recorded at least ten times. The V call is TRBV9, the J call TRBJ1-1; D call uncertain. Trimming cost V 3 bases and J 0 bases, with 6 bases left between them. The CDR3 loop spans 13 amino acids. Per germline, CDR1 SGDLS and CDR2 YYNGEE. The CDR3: CASSGIMNTEAFF. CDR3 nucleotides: TGTGCCAGCAGCGGCATCATGAACACTGAAGCTTTCTTT.

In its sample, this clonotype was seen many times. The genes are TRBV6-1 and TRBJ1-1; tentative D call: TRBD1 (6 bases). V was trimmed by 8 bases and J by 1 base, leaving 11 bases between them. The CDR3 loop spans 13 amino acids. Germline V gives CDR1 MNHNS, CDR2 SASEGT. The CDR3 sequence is CASLGTQNTEAFF. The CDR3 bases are TGTGCCAGCCTAGGGACACAGAACACTGAAGCTTTCTTT.

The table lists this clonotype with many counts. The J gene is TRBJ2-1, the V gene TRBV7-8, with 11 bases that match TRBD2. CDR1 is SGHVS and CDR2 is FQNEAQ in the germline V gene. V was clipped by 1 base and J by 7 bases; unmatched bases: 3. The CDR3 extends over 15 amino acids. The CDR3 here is CASSLELAGVNEQFF. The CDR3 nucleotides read TGTGCCAGCAGCTTAGAACTAGCGGGAGTAAATGAGCAGTTCTTC.

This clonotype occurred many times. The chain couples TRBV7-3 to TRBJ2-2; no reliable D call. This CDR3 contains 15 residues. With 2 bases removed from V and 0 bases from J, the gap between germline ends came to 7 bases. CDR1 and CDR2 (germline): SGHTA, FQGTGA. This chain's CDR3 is CASSLEGPNTGELFF. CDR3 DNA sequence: TGTGCCAGCAGCTTAGAAGGGCCGAACACCGGGGAGCTGTTTTTT.

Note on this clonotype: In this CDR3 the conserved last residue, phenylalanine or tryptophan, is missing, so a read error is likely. The CDR3 region is CASSFQGLVGQEEDTQYL. DNA of the CDR3: TGTGCCAGCAGCTTCCAGGGGTTGGTGGGGCAGGAAGAAGATACGCAGTATCTT. The V gene is TRBV11-1, the J gene TRBJ2-3; D perhaps matches TRBD1 (6 bases). V shed 3 bases and J shed 5 bases, with 24 bases lying between them. The CDR3 loop spans 18 amino acids. Per germline, CDR1 SGHAT and CDR2 FQDESV (reference sequence).

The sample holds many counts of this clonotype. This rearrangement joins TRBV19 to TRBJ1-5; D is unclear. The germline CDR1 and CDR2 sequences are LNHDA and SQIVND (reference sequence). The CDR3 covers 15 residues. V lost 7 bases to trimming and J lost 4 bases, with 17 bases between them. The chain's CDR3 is CASIPNRAPNQPQHF. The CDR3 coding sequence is TGTGCCAGTATCCCTAACCGGGCTCCTAATCAGCCCCAGCATTTT.

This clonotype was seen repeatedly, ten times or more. CDR3 DNA sequence: TGTGCCAGCAGTTTATCGTCGAGCGGGACGAGCGGGGAGCTGTTTTTT. Protein sequence: CASSLSSSGTSGELFF. V is TRBV27 and J is TRBJ2-2; 7 nucleotides match TRBD2. Germline V gene data show CDR1 as MNHEY and CDR2 as SMNVEV (reference sequence). This CDR3 comprises 16 residues. V was clipped by 0 bases and J by 7 bases; unmatched bases: 8.

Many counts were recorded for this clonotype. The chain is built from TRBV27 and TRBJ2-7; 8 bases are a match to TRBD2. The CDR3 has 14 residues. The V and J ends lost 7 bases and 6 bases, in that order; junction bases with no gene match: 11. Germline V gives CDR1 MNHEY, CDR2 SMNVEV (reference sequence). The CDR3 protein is CASMEGAGAVEQYF. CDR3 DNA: TGTGCCAGCATGGAAGGAGCGGGAGCTGTCGAGCAGTACTTC.

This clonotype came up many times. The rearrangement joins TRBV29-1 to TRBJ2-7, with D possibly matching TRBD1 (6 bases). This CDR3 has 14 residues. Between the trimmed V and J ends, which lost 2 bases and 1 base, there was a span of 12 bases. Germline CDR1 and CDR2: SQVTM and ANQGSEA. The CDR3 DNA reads TGCAGCGTTGAAACAGGGTCTGGTTCCTACGAGCAGTACTTC. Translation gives CSVETGSGSYEQYF.

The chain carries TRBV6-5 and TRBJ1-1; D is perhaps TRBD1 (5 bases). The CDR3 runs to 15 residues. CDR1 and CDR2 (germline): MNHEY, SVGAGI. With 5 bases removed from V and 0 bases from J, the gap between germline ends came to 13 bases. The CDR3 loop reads CASSPQGEMNTEAFF. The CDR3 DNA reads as TGTGCCAGCAGTCCTCAGGGTGAAATGAACACTGAAGCTTTCTTT.

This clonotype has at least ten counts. The DNA for the CDR3 is TGTGCCAGCAGACAGGGAAGATCCAATCAGCCCCAGCATTTT. Its translation: CASRQGRSNQPQHF. The J gene is TRBJ1-5, the V gene TRBV6-1, with D perhaps TRBD1 (6 bases). V gave up 6 bases and J gave up 3 bases, with 12 bases separating them. CDR1 MNHNS and CDR2 SASEGT come from the germline V gene. The CDR3 sequence is 14 residues long.

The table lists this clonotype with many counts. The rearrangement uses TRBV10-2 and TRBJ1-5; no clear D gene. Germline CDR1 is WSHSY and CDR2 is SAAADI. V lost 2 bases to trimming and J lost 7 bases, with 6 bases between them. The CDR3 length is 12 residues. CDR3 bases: TGCGCCAGCAGTGAGCCCGACCAGCCCCAGCATTTT. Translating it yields CASSEPDQPQHF.

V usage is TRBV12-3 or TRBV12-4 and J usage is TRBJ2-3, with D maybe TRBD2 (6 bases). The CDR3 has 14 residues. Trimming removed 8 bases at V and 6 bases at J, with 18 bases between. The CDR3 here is CASRASAGPDTQYF. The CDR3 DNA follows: TGTGCCAGCCGCGCTAGCGCCGGACCGGATACGCAGTATTTT.

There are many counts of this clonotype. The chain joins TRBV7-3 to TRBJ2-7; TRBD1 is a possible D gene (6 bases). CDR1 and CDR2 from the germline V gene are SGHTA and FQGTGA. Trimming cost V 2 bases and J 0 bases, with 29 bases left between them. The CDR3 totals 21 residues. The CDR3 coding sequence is TGTGCCAGCAGCTTATGTCTGGTGACAGGTAAGGTCAGAACCAGCTCCTACGAGCAGTACTTC. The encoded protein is CASSLCLVTGKVRTSSYEQYF.

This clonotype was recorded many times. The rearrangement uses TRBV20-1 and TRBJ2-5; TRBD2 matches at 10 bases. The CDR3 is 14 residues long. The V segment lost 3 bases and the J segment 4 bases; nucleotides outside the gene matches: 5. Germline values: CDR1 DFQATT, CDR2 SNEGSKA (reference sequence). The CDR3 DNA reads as TGCAGTGCTAGTGTGGCTAGCGGGGGAGAGACCCAGTACTTC. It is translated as CSASVASGGETQYF.

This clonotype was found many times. This chain's CDR3 is CASSYRGGNYGYTF. Here the CDR3 DNA reads TGTGCCAGCAGTTATCGGGGCGGGAACTATGGCTACACCTTC. The chain links TRBV6-5 to TRBJ1-2; D might be TRBD1 (5 bases). The length of the CDR3 is 14 residues. CDR1 and CDR2 (germline): MNHEY, SVGAGI. V was cut by 3 bases and J by 2 bases, with 10 bases left in between.

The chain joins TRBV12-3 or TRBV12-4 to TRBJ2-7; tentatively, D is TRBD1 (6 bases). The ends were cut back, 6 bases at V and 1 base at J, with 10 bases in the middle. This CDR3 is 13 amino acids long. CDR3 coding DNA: TGTGCCAGCAGGGACACAGGGTCCTACGAGCAGTACTTC. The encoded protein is CASRDTGSYEQYF.

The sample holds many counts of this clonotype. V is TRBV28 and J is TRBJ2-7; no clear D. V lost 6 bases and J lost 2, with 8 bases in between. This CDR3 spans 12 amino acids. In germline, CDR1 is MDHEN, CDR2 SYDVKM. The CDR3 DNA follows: TGTGCCAGCAGCCCGCGAGCCTACGAGCAGTACTTC. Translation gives CASSPRAYEQYF.

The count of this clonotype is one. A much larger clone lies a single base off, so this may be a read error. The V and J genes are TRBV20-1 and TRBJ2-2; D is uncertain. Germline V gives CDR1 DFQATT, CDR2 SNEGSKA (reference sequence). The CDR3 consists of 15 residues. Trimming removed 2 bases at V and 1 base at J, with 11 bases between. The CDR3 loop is CSARMGHRNTGELFF. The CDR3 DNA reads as TGCAGTGCTAGAATGGGCCACAGGAACACCGGGGAGCTGTTTTTT.

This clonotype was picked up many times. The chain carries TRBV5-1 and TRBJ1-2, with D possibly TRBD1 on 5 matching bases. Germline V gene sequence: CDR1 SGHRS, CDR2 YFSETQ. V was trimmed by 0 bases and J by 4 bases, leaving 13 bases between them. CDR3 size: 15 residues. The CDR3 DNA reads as TGCGCCAGCAGCTTGGGTCTCGGGACCGTCTATGGCTACACCTTC. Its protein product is CASSLGLGTVYGYTF.

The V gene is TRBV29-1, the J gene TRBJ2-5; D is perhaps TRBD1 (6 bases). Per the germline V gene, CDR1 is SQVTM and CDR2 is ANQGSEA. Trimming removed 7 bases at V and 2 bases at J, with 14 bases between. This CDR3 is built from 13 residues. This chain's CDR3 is CSGNRDTQETQYF. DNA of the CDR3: TGCAGCGGAAACCGGGACACTCAAGAGACCCAGTACTTC.

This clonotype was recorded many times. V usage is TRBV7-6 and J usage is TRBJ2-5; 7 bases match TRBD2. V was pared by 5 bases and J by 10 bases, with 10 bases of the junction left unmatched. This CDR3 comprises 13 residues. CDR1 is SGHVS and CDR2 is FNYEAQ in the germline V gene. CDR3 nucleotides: TGTGCCAGCAGCCAGGGACTACCCAGGAGCCAGTACTTC. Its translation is CASSQGLPRSQYF.

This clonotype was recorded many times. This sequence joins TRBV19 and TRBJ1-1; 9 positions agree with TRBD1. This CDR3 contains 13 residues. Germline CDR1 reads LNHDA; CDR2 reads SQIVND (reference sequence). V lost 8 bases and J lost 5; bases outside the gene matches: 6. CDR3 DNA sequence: TGTGCCAGTGGGGGGACAGGGAGTACTGAAGCTTTCTTT. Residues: CASGGTGSTEAFF.

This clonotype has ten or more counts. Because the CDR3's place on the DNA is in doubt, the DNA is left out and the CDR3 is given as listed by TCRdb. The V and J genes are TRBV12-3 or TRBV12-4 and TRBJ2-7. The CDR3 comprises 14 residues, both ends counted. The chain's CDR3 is CASSSSTDSYEQYF.

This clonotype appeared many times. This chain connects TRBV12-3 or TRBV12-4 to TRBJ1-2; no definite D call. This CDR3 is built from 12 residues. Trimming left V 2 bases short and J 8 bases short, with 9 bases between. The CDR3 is CASSLSTRGYTF. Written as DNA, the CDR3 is TGTGCCAGCAGTTTAAGCACCCGGGGCTACACCTTC.

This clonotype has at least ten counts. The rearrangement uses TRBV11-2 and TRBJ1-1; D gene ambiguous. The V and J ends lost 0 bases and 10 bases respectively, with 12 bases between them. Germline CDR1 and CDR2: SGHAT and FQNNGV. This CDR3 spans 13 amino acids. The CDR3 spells CASSLDPSYRAFF. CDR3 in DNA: TGTGCCAGCAGCTTAGACCCAAGTTATCGAGCTTTCTTT.